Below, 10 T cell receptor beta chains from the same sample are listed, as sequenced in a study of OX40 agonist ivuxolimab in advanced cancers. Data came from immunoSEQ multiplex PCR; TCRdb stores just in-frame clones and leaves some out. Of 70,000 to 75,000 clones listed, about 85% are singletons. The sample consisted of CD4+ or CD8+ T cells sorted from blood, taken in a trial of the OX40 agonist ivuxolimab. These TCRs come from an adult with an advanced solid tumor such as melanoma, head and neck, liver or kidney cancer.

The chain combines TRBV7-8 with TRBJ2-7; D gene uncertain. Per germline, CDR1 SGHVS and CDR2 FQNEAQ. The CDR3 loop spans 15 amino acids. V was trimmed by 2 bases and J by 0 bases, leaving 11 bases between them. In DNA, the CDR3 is TGTGCCAGCAGCTTAAGAACGGATTTCTCCTACGAGCAGTACTTC. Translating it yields CASSLRTDFSYEQYF.

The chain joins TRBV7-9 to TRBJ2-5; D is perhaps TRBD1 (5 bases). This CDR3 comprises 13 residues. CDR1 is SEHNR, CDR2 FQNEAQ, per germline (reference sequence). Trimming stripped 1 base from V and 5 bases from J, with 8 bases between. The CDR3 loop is CASSLVGAETQYF. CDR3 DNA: TGTGCCAGCAGCTTAGTTGGGGCTGAGACCCAGTACTTC.

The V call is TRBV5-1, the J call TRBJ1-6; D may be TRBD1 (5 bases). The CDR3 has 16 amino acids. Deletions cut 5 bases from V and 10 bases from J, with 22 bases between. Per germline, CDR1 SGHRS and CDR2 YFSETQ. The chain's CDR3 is CASRTQGSASGSPLHF. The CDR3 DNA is TGCGCCAGCAGGACCCAGGGTAGCGCCTCGGGATCACCCCTCCACTTT.

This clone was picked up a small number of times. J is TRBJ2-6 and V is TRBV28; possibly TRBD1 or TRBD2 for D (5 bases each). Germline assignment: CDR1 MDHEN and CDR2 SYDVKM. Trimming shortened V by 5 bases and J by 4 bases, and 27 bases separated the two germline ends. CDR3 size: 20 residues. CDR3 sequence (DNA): TGTGCCAGCAGTGACCGACAGAAGACCTTTGGGGGATCCGGGGCCAACGTCCTGACTTTC. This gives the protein CASSDRQKTFGGSGANVLTF. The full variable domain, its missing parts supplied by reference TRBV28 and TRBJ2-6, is DVKVTQSSRYLVKRTGEKVFLECVQDMDHENMFWYRQDPGLGLRLIYFSYDVKMKEKGDIPEGYSVSREKKERFSLILESASTNQTSMYLCASSDRQKTFGGSGANVLTFGAGSRLTVL.

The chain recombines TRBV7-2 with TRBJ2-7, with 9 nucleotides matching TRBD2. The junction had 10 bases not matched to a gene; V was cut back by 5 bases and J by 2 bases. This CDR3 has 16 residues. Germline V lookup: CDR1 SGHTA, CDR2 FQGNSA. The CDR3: CASSPRGLANAYEQYF. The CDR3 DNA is TGTGCCAGCAGCCCACGGGGACTAGCTAACGCCTACGAGCAGTACTTC.

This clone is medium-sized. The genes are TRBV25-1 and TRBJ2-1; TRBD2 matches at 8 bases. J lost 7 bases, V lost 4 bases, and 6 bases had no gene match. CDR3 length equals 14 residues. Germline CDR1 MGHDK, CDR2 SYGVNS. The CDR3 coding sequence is TGTGCCAGCAGTGGCGGGACTAGATGGAATGAGCAGTTCTTC. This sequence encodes CASSGGTRWNEQFF.

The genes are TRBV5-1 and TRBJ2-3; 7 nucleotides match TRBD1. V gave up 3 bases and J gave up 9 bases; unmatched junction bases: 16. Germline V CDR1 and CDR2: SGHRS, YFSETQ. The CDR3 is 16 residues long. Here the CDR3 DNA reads TGCGCCAGCAGCTCAACAAACAGGGGTTCAGGGGAGACGCAGTATTTT. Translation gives CASSSTNRGSGETQYF.

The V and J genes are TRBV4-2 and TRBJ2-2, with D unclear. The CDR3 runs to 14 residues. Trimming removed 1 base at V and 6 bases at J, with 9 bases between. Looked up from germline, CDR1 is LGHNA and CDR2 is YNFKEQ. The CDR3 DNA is TGTGCCAGCAGCCAAGGGGGTTCCGCCGGGGAGCTGTTTTTT. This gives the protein CASSQGGSAGELFF.

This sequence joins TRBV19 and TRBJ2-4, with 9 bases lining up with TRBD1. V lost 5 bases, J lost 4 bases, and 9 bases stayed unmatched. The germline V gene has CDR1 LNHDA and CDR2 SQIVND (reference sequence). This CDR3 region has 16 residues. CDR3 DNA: TGTGCCAGTAGTCCCATGACAGGGGGTGAGAAAAACATTCAGTACTTC. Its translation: CASSPMTGGEKNIQYF.

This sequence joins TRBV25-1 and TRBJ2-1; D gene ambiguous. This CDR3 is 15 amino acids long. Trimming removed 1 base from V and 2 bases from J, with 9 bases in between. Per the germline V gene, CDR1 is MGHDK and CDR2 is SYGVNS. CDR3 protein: CASSEFREAYNEQFF. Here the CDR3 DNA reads TGTGCCAGCAGTGAATTTAGAGAGGCCTACAATGAGCAGTTCTTC.